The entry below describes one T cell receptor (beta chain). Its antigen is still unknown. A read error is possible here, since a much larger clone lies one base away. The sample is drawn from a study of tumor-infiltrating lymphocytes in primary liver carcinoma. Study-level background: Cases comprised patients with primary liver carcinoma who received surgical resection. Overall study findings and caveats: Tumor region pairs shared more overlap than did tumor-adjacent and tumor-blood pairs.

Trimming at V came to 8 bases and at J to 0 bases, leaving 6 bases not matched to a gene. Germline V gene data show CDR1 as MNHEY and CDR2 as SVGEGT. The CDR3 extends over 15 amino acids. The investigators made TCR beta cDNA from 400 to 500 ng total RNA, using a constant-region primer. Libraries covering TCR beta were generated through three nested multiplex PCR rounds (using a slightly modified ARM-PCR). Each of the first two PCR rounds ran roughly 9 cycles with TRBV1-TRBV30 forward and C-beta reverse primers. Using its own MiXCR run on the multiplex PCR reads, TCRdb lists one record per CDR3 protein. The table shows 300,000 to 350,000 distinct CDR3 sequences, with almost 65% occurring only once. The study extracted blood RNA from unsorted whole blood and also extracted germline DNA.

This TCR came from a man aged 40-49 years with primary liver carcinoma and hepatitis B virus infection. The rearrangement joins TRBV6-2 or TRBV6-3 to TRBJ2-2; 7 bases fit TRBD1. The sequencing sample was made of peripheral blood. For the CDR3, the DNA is TGTGCCAGCCGCCAGGGACAGACGAACACCGGGGAGCTGTTTTTT. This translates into CASRQGQTNTGELFF.